The 4 T cell receptor beta chains reported below all come from one sample, sequenced in a study of CD8 T cells in ankylosing spondylitis. One entry per CDR3 protein results from TCRdb running MiXCR on the 5' RACE reads. The sample contains fewer than 350,000 distinct CDR3 sequences, 9.5% to 13% of which appear only once. Sequencing was carried out using blood, either unsorted or a sorted T cell fraction (not recorded which). Receptor source: a female donor with ankylosing spondylitis or in good health (not recorded which).

This clonotype was counted between two and nine times. The V gene is TRBV10-3, the J gene TRBJ2-1; D is unresolved. V was pared by 0 bases and J by 6 bases, with 18 bases between. The CDR3 is 17 residues long. Germline CDR1 reads ENHRY; CDR2 reads SYGVKD. DNA for the CDR3: TGTGCCATCAGTGAGTCGAGTATGGTTCTCGAACTCAATGAGCAGTTCTTC. This translates into CAISESSMVLELNEQFF.

On this clonotype: A much larger clone differs by one base, so this may be a read error. V and J are TRBV27 and TRBJ2-7; D is perhaps TRBD2 (6 bases). CDR1 and CDR2 (germline): MNHEY, SMNVEV (reference sequence). CDR3 length equals 14 residues. The CDR3 nucleotides are TGTGCCAGCACGTCCGGGAGAGGGGTATACGCGCAGTACTTC. It specifies CASTSGRGVYAQYF.

There are many counts of this clonotype. The genes are TRBV7-6 and TRBJ1-1; perhaps TRBD1 as D (6 bases). Trimming left V 2 bases short and J 1 base short, with 14 bases between. Germline CDR1 is SGHVS and CDR2 is FNYEAQ. The CDR3 is 16 residues long. This chain's CDR3 is CASSLNPGARNTEAFF. The CDR3 nucleotides are TGTGCCAGCAGCTTAAATCCGGGGGCGAGGAACACTGAAGCTTTCTTT. Together with reference TRBV7-6 and TRBJ1-1, the CDR3 gives the full variable domain: GAGVSQSPRYKVTKRGQDVALRCDPISGHVSLYWYRQALGQGPEFLTYFNYEAQQDKSGLPNDRFSAERPEGSISTLTIQRTEQRDSAMYRCASSLNPGARNTEAFFGQGTRLTVV.

Comment on this clonotype: A much larger clone lies a single base off, so this may be a read error. The rearrangement links TRBV6-1 to TRBJ2-7; D gene ambiguous. Trimming removed 7 bases from V and 4 bases from J, with 14 bases in between. The CDR3 contains 13 residues. CDR1 is MNHNS and CDR2 is SASEGT in the germline V gene. The CDR3 loop reads CASTQGWQYEQYF. DNA for the CDR3: TGTGCCAGCACCCAAGGGTGGCAGTACGAGCAGTACTTC.